The present TCR beta chain was sequenced within a study of shared clonotypes between healthy human individuals. The table came from immunoSEQ multiplex PCR; TCRdb's copy has only in-frame clones and leaves some out. The table has about 2 million clones, about 95% seen once. Recent acute infections and vaccinations were absent in the healthy HIV-negative adult donors. The CDR3 has 20 amino acids. Per the germline V gene, CDR1 is LGHNA and CDR2 is YNFKEQ. J gave up 0 bases and V 0 bases, and 10 bases lay outside the gene matches. The chain is built from TRBV4-2 and TRBJ2-6, with TRBD2 matching over 8 bases. This sequence was found in a man younger than 35 in good health. Material: naive CD4+ T cells sorted from blood. Subset given: CD45RA+ positively selected. In nucleotides, the CDR3 is TGTGCCAGCAGCCAAGAGTCCAGCGGGGGCCTCATCTCTGGGGCCAACGTCCTGACTTTC. Protein sequence: CASSQESSGGLISGANVLTF.